This T cell receptor beta chain is drawn from a study of PD-1 blockade in mismatch repair-deficient tumors. The overall study: All were previously treated, progressing patients with approximately 12 mismatch repair-deficient cancer types. Broader study findings: Tumor-resident clones, often undetectable pretreatment in blood, expanded then contracted after pembrolizumab.

Clones were read by immunoSEQ multiplex PCR, and TCRdb kept only the in-frame ones, dropping some. The table includes tens of thousands of clones, approximately 81% detected once. V was cut by 2 bases and J by 7 bases, with 17 bases left in between. Looked up from germline, CDR1 is MNHNS and CDR2 is SASEGT. This CDR3 spans 15 amino acids. With regard to this clone: Its antigen is unidentified.

All patients were mismatch repair deficient, assessed by either PCR or immunohistochemistry. A few pembrolizumab responders had their TCRs sequenced. The material was peripheral blood, obtained 12 weeks after starting pembrolizumab. The chain joins TRBV6-1 to TRBJ1-2, with a tentative D call TRBD1 (6 bases). This receptor was obtained from an adult with mismatch repair-deficient cancer. The CDR3 sequence is CASSENRGPRIGYTF. The CDR3 DNA is TGTGCCAGCAGTGAAAATCGGGGGCCCAGAATTGGCTACACCTTC.